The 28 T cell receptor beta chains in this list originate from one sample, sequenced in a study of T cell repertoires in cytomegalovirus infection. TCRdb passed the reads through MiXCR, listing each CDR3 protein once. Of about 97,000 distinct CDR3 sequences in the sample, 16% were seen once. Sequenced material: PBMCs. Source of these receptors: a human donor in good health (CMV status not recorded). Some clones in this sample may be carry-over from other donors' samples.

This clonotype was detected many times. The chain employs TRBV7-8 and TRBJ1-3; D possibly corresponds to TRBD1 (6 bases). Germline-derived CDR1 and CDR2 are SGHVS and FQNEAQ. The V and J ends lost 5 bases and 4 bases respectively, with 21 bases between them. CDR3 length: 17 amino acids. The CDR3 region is CASSPYRPGELGNTIYF. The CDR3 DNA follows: TGTGCCAGCAGCCCCTACCGACCAGGGGAGCTGGGAAACACCATATATTTT.

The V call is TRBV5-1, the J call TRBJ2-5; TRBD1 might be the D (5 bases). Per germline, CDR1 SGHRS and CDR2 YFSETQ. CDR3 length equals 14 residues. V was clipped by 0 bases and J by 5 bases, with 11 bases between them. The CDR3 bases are TGCGCCAGCAGCTTGGAAGGGGTAGTTGAGACCCAGTACTTC. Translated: CASSLEGVVETQYF.

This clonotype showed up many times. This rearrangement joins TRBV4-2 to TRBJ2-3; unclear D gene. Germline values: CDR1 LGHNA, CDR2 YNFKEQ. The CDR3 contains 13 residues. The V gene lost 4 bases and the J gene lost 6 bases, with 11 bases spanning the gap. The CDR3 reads CASSRDTWDTQYF. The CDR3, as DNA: TGTGCCAGCAGCCGGGATACGTGGGATACGCAGTATTTT.

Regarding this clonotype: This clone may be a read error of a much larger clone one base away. DNA for the CDR3: TGTGACAGCTCCCTTTACGGCGGGGGGGCGAATGAGCAGTTCTTC. Its translation: CDSSLYGGGANEQFF. The chain is built from TRBV18 and TRBJ2-1; TRBD2 matches 9 bases. Germline CDR1 is KGHSH and CDR2 is LQKENI. This CDR3 comprises 15 residues. The full variable domain, with the rest looked up from reference TRBV18 and TRBJ2-1, is NAGVMQNPRHLVRRRGQEARLRCSPMKGHSHVYWYRQLPEEGLKFMVYLQKENIIDESGMPKERFSAEFPKEGPSILRIQQVVRGDSAAYFCDSSLYGGGANEQFFGPGTRLTVL.

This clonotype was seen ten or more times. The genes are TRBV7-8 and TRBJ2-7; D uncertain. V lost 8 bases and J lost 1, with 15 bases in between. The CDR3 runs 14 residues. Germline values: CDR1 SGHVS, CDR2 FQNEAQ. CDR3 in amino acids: CASAPGYLSYEQYF. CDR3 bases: TGTGCCAGCGCCCCTGGCTATCTGTCCTACGAGCAGTACTTC.

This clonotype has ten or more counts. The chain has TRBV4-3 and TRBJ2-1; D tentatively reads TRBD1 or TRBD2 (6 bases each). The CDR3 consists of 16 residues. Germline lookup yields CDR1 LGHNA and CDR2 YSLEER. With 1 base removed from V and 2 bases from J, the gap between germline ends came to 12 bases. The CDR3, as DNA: TGCGCCAGCAGCCAAGTCCCCGGGGGCGCCTACAATGAGCAGTTCTTC. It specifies CASSQVPGGAYNEQFF.

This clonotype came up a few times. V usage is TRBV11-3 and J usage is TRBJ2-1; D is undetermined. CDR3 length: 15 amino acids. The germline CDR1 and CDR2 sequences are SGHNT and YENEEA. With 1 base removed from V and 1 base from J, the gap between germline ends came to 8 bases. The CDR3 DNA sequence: TGTGCCAGCAGCTTAGGGGCGGTATCCTACAATGAGCAGTTCTTC. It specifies CASSLGAVSYNEQFF.

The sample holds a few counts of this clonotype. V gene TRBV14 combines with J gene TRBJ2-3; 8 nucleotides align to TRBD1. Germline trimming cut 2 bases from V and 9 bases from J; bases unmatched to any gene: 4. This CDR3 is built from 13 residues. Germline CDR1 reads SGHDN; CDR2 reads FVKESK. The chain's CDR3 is CASSQSTGGTQYF. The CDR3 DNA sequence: TGTGCCAGCAGCCAATCAACAGGGGGAACGCAGTATTTT.

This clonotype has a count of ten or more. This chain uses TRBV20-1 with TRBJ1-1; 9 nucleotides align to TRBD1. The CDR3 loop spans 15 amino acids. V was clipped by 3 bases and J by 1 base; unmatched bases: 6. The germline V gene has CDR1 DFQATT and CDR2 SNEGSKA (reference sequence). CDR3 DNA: TGCAGTGCTAGCCGTGGACAGGGGACGAACACTGAAGCTTTCTTT. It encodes CSASRGQGTNTEAFF.

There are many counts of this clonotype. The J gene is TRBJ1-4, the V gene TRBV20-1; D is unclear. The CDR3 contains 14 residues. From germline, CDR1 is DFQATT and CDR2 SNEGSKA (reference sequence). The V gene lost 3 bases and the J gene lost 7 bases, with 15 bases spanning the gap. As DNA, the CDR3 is TGCAGTGCTAGCATTTGGGGAATTGGTGAAAAACTGTTTTTT. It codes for CSASIWGIGEKLFF.

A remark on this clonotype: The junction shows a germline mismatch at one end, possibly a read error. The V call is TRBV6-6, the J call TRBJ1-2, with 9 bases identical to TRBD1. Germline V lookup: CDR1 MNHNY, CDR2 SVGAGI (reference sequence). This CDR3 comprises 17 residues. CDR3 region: CASIRTGGAGWSEGSTF. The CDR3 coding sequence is TGTGCCAGCATTCGAACAGGGGGCGCTGGATGGTCGGAAGGCTCCACCTTC.

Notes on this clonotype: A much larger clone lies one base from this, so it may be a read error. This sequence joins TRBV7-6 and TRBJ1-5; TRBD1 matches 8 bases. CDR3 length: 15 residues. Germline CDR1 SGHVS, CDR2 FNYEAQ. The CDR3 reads CASSLDRGVEQPHHF. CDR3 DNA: TGTGCCAGCAGCCTCGACAGGGGTGTAGAGCAGCCCCACCATTTT.

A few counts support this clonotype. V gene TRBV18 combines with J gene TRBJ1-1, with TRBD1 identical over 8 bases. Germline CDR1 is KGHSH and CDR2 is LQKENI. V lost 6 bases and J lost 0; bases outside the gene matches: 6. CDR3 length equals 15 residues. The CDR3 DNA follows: TGTGCCAGCTCCCCTACGGGACAGGTGAACACTGAAGCTTTCTTT. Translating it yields CASSPTGQVNTEAFF.

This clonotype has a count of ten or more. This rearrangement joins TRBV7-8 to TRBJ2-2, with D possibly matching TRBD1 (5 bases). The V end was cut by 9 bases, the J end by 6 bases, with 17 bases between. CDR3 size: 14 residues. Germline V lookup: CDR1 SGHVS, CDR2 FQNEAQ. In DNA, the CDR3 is TGTGCCAGTAAGCTAGGGGATGTGGCCGGGGAGCTGTTTTTT. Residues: CASKLGDVAGELFF.

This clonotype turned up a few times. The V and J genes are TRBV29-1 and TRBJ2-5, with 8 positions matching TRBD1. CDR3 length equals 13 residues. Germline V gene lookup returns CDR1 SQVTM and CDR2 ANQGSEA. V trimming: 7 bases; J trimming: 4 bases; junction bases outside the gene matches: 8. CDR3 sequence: CSAGQGFPETQYF. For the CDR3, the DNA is TGCAGCGCCGGACAGGGTTTTCCAGAGACCCAGTACTTC. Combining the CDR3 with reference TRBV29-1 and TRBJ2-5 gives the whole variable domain SAVISQKPSRDICQRGTSLTIQCQVDSQVTMMFWYRQQPGQSLTLIATANQGSEATYESGFVIDKFPISRPNLTFSTLTVSNMSPEDSSIYLCSAGQGFPETQYFGPGTRLLVL.

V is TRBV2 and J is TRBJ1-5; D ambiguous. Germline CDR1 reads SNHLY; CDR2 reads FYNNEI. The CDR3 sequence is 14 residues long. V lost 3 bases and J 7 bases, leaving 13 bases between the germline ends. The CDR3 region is CASSEGRAQQPQHF. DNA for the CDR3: TGTGCCAGCAGTGAGGGGAGGGCCCAACAGCCCCAGCATTTT.

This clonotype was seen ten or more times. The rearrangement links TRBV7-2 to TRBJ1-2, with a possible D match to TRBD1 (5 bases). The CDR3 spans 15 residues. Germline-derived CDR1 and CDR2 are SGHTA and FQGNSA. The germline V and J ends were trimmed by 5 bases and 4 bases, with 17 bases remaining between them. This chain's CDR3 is CASSPRELGSYGYTF. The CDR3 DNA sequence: TGTGCCAGCAGCCCCAGGGAGTTGGGATCCTATGGCTACACCTTC.

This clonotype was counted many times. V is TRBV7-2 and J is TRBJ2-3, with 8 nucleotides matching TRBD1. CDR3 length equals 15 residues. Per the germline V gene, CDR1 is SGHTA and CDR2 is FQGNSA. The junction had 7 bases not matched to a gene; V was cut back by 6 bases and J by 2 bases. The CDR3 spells CASRADRGPTDTQYF. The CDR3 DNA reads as TGTGCCAGCAGGGCCGACAGGGGTCCCACAGATACGCAGTATTTT.

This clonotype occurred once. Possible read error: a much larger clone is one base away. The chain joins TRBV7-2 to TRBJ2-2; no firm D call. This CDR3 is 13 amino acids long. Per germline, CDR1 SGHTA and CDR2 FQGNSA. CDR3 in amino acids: CASSTRNAGELFF. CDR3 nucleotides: TGTGCCAGCAGCACACGGAACGCCGGGGAGCTGTTTTTT.

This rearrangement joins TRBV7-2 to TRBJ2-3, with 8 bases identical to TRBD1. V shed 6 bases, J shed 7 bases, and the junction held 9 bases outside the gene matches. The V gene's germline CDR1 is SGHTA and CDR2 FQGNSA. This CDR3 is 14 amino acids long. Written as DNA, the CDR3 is TGTGCCAGCAGGTCAACAGGGGGGCTACATACGCAGTATTTT. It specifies CASRSTGGLHTQYF.

The CDR3 DNA is TGCGCCAGCAGCCAAGACGCGGGCGCGGGAAACATTCAGTACTTC. Translated, it gives CASSQDAGAGNIQYF. This chain uses TRBV4-3 with TRBJ2-4; D may be TRBD2 (5 bases). Germline CDR1 LGHNA, CDR2 YSLEER. V gave up 0 bases and J gave up 6 bases, with 12 bases separating them. This CDR3 is 15 amino acids long.

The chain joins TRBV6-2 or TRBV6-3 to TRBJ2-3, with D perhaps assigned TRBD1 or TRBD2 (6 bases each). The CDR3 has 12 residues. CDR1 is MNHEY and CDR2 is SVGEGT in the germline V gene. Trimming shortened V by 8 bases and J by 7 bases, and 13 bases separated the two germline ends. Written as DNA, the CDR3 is TGTGCCAGCGGAAGGGGGGCACATACGCAGTATTTT. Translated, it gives CASGRGAHTQYF.

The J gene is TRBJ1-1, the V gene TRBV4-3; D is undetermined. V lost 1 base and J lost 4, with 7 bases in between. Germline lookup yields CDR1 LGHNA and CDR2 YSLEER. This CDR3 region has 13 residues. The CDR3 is CASSQVLFTEAFF. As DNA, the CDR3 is TGCGCCAGCAGCCAAGTTTTATTCACTGAAGCTTTCTTT.

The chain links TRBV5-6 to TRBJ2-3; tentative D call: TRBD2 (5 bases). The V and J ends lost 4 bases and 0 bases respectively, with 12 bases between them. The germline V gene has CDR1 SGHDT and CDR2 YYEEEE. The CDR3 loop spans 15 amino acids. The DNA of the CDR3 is TGTGCCAGCAGCGCGTCGGGGTTAAGCACAGATACGCAGTATTTT. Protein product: CASSASGLSTDTQYF.

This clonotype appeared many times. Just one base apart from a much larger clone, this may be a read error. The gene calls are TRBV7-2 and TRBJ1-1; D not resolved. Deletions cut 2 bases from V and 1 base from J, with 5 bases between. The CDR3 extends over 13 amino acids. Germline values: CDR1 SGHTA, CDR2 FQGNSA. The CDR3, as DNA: TGTGCCAGCAGCTTACTAGGGAACACTGAAGCTTTCTTT. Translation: CASSLLGNTEAFF.

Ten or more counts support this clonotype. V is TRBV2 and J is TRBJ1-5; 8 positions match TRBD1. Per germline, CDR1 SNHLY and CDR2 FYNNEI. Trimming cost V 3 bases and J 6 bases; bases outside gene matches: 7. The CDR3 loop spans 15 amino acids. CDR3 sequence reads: CASSDQGASGQPQHF. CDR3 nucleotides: TGTGCCAGCAGTGACCAGGGGGCATCGGGTCAGCCCCAGCATTTT.

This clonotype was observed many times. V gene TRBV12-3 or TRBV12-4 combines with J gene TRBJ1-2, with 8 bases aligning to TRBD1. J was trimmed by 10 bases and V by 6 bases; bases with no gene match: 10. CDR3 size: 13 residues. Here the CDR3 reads CASRSQGAMDYTF. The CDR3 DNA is TGTGCCAGCAGGAGTCAGGGGGCGATGGACTACACCTTC.

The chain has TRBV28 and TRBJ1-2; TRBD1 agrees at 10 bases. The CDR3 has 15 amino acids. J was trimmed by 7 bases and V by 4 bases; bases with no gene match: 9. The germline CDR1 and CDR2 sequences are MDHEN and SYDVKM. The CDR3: CASSSPDRGLGGYTF. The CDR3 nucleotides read TGTGCCAGCAGTTCTCCTGACAGGGGGCTTGGTGGCTACACCTTC.